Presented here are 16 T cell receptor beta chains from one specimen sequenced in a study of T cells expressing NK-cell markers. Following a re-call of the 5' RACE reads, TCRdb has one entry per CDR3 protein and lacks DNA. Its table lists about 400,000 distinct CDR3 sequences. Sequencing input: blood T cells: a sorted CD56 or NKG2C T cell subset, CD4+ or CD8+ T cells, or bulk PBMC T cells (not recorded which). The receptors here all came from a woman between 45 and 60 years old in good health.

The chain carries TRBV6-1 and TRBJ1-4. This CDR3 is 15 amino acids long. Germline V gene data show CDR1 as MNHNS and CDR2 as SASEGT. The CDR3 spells CASRAMRAVDEKLFF.

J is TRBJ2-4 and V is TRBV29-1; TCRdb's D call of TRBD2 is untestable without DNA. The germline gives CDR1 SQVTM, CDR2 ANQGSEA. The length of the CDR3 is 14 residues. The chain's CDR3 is CSVERLAGKNIQYF.

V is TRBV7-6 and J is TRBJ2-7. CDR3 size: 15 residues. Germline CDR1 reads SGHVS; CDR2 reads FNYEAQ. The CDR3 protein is CASSLARGSPYEQYF.

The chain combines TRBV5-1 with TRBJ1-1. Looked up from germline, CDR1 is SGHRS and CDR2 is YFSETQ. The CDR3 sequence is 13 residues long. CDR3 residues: CASSVQGVAEAFF.

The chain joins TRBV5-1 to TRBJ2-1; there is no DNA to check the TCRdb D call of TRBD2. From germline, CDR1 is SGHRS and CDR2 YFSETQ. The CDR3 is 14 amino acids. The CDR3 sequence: CASSSGTIKNEQFF.

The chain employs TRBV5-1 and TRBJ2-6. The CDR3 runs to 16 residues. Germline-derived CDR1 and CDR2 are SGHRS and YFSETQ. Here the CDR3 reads CASSSRVGPGANVLTF.

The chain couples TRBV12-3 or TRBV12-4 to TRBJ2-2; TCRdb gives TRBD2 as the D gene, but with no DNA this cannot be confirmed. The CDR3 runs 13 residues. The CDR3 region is CASSTGTTGELFF.

The CDR3 loop reads CASSFSRFPKSDTQYF. The chain joins TRBV27 to TRBJ2-3. Per the germline V gene, CDR1 is MNHEY and CDR2 is SMNVEV (reference sequence). CDR3 length equals 16 residues.

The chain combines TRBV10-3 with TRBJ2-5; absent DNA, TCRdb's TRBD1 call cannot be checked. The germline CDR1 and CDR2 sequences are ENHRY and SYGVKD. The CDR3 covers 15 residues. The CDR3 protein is CAITAGGGFQETQYF.

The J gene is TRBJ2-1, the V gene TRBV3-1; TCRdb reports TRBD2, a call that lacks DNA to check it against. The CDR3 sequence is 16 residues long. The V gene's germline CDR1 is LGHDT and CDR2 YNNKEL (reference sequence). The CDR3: CASTGTSGFSYNEQFF.

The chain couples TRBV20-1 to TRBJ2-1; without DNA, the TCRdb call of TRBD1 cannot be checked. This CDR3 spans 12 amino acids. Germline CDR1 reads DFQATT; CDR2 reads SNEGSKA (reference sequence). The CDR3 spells CSARTDTNEQFF.

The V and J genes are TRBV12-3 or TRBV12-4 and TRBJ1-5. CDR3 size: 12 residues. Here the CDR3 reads CASSSSLWPQHF.

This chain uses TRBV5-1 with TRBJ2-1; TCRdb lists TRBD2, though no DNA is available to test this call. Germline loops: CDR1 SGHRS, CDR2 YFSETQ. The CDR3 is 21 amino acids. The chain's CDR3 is CASSSNIFPGTSLSSYNEQFF.

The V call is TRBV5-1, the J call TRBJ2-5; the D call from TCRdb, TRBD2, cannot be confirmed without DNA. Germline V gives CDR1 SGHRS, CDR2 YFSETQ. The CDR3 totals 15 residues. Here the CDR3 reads CASRAGGGLQETQYF.

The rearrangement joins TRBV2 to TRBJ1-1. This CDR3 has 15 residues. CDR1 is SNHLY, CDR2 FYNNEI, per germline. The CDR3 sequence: CASSEASGWSTEAFF.

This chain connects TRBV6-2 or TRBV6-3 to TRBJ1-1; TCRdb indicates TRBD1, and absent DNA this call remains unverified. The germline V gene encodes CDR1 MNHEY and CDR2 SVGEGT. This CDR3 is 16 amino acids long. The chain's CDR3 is CASSYPRGGVRTEAFF.